These T cell receptor beta chains were read from a single sample in a study of cytomegalovirus exposure and HLA in healthy donors. Measured with immunoSEQ multiplex PCR; TCRdb has only the in-frame clones, and not every one. The table includes around 100,000 clones, about four fifths detected once. The sample taken for sequencing was PBMCs. These receptors all stem from a woman between 18 and 29 years old in good health and CMV-seronegative. Both conserved end residues are part of each CDR3. A row's size may be missing; if present it is once, few, many or a size class.

clone_size: -; v_call: TRBV9; j_call: TRBJ1-2; cdr3_aa: CASSVHGQVYGYTF
clone_size: -; v_call: TRBV13; j_call: TRBJ2-2; cdr3_aa: CASSLGGLAGTGELFF
clone_size: -; v_call: TRBV28; j_call: TRBJ1-2; cdr3_aa: CASSYWTALSYGYTF
clone_size: -; v_call: TRBV5-1; j_call: TRBJ2-3; cdr3_aa: CASSFVSLVDTQYF
clone_size: few; v_call: TRBV4-1; j_call: TRBJ2-7; cdr3_aa: CASSQPGTYEQYF
clone_size: -; v_call: TRBV5-4; j_call: TRBJ2-5; cdr3_aa: CASKAGAQETQYF
clone_size: -; v_call: TRBV27; j_call: TRBJ1-5; cdr3_aa: CASTGGWGQPQHF
clone_size: -; v_call: TRBV27; j_call: TRBJ2-3; cdr3_aa: CASSLADTQYF
clone_size: -; v_call: TRBV20-1; j_call: TRBJ2-1; cdr3_aa: CSASRGGEQFF
clone_size: -; v_call: TRBV30; j_call: TRBJ2-1; cdr3_aa: CAWSVLTGGPNSNEQFF
clone_size: -; v_call: TRBV7-7; j_call: TRBJ2-6; cdr3_aa: CASSPSPGSGANVLTF
clone_size: -; v_call: TRBV5-6; j_call: TRBJ2-2; cdr3_aa: CASSPGLAGGTGELFF
clone_size: few; v_call: TRBV5-4; j_call: TRBJ2-1; cdr3_aa: CASTPTRGYNEQFF
clone_size: -; v_call: TRBV11-3; j_call: TRBJ2-5; cdr3_aa: CASSLEGQPQETQYF
clone_size: once; v_call: TRBV28; j_call: TRBJ2-7; cdr3_aa: CASSSPGGRYEQYF
clone_size: -; v_call: TRBV28; j_call: TRBJ1-1; cdr3_aa: CASRTTGVTTEAFF
clone_size: -; v_call: TRBV11-2; j_call: TRBJ2-4; cdr3_aa: CASSTYRGQTKNIQYF
clone_size: -; v_call: TRBV30; j_call: TRBJ1-6; cdr3_aa: CAWRAQLGGSPLHF
clone_size: -; v_call: TRBV23-1; j_call: TRBJ2-1; cdr3_aa: CASSQPDRAEQFF
clone_size: -; v_call: TRBV25-1; j_call: TRBJ1-2; cdr3_aa: CASGSGTGTFYTF
clone_size: few; v_call: TRBV19; j_call: TRBJ1-1; cdr3_aa: CASRPGTGALNTEAFF
clone_size: -; v_call: TRBV7-2; j_call: TRBJ1-1; cdr3_aa: CASSLGNPGQGNTEAFF
clone_size: few; v_call: TRBV4-2; j_call: TRBJ2-1; cdr3_aa: CASSQVRTSGNYNEQFF
clone_size: -; v_call: TRBV15; j_call: TRBJ1-5; cdr3_aa: CATSRGGSGGNQPQHF
clone_size: -; v_call: TRBV19; j_call: TRBJ1-2; cdr3_aa: CASSARTGFVGFYGYTF
clone_size: -; v_call: TRBV28; j_call: TRBJ1-2; cdr3_aa: CASSTRTGSGYTF
clone_size: -; v_call: TRBV7-8; j_call: TRBJ1-5; cdr3_aa: CASSLEPGSGNQPQHF
clone_size: -; v_call: TRBV6-6; j_call: TRBJ1-5; cdr3_aa: CASSYDRRTQPQHF
clone_size: -; v_call: TRBV7-2; j_call: TRBJ1-5; cdr3_aa: CASSLVGQGYSNQPQHF
clone_size: once; v_call: TRBV15; j_call: TRBJ1-5; cdr3_aa: CATSRGLAGFFDQPQHF
clone_size: -; v_call: TRBV28; j_call: TRBJ2-7; cdr3_aa: CASSRGSLTYEQYF
clone_size: once; v_call: TRBV6-5; j_call: TRBJ2-3; cdr3_aa: CASRRTSTDTQYF
clone_size: -; v_call: TRBV19; j_call: TRBJ1-1; cdr3_aa: CASSIDPVNTEAFF
clone_size: -; v_call: TRBV11-2; j_call: TRBJ1-5; cdr3_aa: CASSLTGDQPQHF
clone_size: -; v_call: TRBV19; j_call: TRBJ1-5; cdr3_aa: CASSIDRSNQPQHF
clone_size: -; v_call: TRBV28; j_call: TRBJ2-7; cdr3_aa: CASSLVSRTYEQYF
clone_size: -; v_call: TRBV7-9; j_call: TRBJ2-5; cdr3_aa: CASSLSSVKETQYF
clone_size: -; v_call: TRBV5-1; j_call: TRBJ2-7; cdr3_aa: CASSLALQDTLRFRRYEQYF
clone_size: -; v_call: TRBV5-6; j_call: TRBJ1-4; cdr3_aa: CASSRTGATNEKLFF
clone_size: once; v_call: TRBV9; j_call: TRBJ2-2; cdr3_aa: CASSVVGGNTGELFF
clone_size: -; v_call: TRBV28; j_call: TRBJ2-1; cdr3_aa: CASSLQGYNEQFF
clone_size: -; v_call: TRBV6-5; j_call: TRBJ1-5; cdr3_aa: CATSEEGRQPQHF